This TCR beta chain was observed in a study of CD4+ T cells in melanoma. Study-wide results and caveats: A reported correlation linked neoantigen-specific CD4+ T cells to CD8+, macrophage and B cell function.

CDR1 MNHNY and CDR2 SVGAGI come from the germline V gene (reference sequence). Germline trimming cut 2 bases from V and 4 bases from J; bases unmatched to any gene: 4. This CDR3 is built from 15 residues. Remarks on this clone: What it binds is not known.

TCRdb keeps only in-frame clones here, not all; method: immunoSEQ multiplex PCR. The data hold several thousand clones, with around two thirds observed a single time. Sample: cells from a culture (not recorded whether cultured in vitro). The V gene is TRBV6-6, the J gene TRBJ2-3; 9 positions match TRBD2. This clonotype was sampled from a human donor with melanoma. The CDR3 DNA sequence: TGTGCCAGCAGTTACCGCGGGGGGGCTTCAGATACGCAGTATTTT. This gives the protein CASSYRGGASDTQYF.